A selection of T cell receptor beta chains follows, all from one sample in a study of OX40 agonist ivuxolimab in advanced cancers. Using immunoSEQ multiplex PCR, the repertoire was profiled, and TCRdb retains in-frame clones only, with some absent. This repertoire shows about 60,000 clones, 87% found once; its top ten account for approximately 16%. The input for sequencing was CD4+ or CD8+ T cells sorted from blood, taken in a trial of the OX40 agonist ivuxolimab. Receptors originate from an adult with an advanced solid tumor such as melanoma, head and neck, liver or kidney cancer. The CDR3 runs from the conserved cysteine through the conserved F or W. D genes are given only for firm matches. The size entry is marked missing in some rows and otherwise reads once, few, many or a size class.

once,TRBD2,TRBV12-5,TRBJ2-2,TGTGCTAGTGGTTTGGCGGGGGGAACCGGGGAGCTGTTTTTT,CASGLAGGTGELFF
.,.,TRBV19,TRBJ2-2,TGTGCCAGTAGTATAGTCCGTGGTCCGACGGGCACCGGGGAGCTGTTTTTT,CASSIVRGPTGTGELFF
.,.,TRBV29-1,TRBJ2-3,TGCAGCGTGGGTTCCGGAGATACGCAGTATTTT,CSVGSGDTQYF
.,.,TRBV18,TRBJ2-7,TGTGCCAGCTCACATGAGCGGTACGAGCAGTACTTC,CASSHERYEQYF
.,.,TRBV7-3,TRBJ2-1,TGTGCCAGCAGCTTGGACTCCTACAATGAGCAGTTCTTC,CASSLDSYNEQFF
.,.,TRBV6-5,TRBJ1-1,TGTGCCAGCAGTGGCAGGGAGAACACTGAAGCTTTCTTT,CASSGRENTEAFF
once,.,TRBV6-5,TRBJ1-1,TGTGCCAGCAGTTATCCCGCCACTGAAGCTTTCTTT,CASSYPATEAFF
.,TRBD2,TRBV28,TRBJ2-5,TGTGCCAGCAGTTCTTTAGCGGGAGGCACCAGCAGGGAGACCCAGTACTTC,CASSSLAGGTSRETQYF
.,.,TRBV14,TRBJ2-2,TGTGCCAGCAGCCCGAAGATAGTCGGGGAGCTGTTTTTT,CASSPKIVGELFF
once,.,TRBV6-5,TRBJ2-7,TGTGCCAGCATCAAAAACTTGGGGGCCTACGAGCAGTACTTC,CASIKNLGAYEQYF
.,.,TRBV29-1,TRBJ2-5,TGCAGCGTTGAGGAAGGGGCAGAGACCCAGTACTTC,CSVEEGAETQYF
once,TRBD1,TRBV12-5,TRBJ2-1,TGTGCTAGTGGCCGCTCGAAGACAGGGGTAGGAAATGAGCAGTTCTTC,CASGRSKTGVGNEQFF
.,.,TRBV18,TRBJ1-1,TGTGCCAGCTCACAGTCTAAGAACACTGAAGCTTTCTTT,CASSQSKNTEAFF
.,.,TRBV27,TRBJ2-3,TGTGCCAGCAGTTTAGGGGATGCCACAGATACGCAGTATTTT,CASSLGDATDTQYF
few,TRBD1,TRBV10-3,TRBJ2-1,TGTGCCATCAGGGACCCCGACAGGGGGCCGGGCAATGAGCAGTTCTTC,CAIRDPDRGPGNEQFF
.,.,TRBV18,TRBJ2-2,TGTGCCAGCTCATGGGACCGACCGAACACCGGGGAGCTGTTTTTT,CASSWDRPNTGELFF
.,.,TRBV9,TRBJ2-2,TGTGCCAGCAGTAGAAATCGACCCGGGGAGCTGTTTTTT,CASSRNRPGELFF
.,.,TRBV2,TRBJ2-7,TGTGCCGGATCGGGGTGGGGAGTTAGAGACGAGCAGTACTTC,CAGSGWGVRDEQYF
few,TRBD1,TRBV6-5,TRBJ2-2,TGTGCCAGCAGTGCGACAGGGGGAAGCGGGGAGCTGTTTTTT,CASSATGGSGELFF
once,.,TRBV10-1,TRBJ2-1,TGCGCCAGCAGTGAGTCGAGGGGACCCACCTACAATGAGCAGTTCTTC,CASSESRGPTYNEQFF
.,.,TRBV5-5,TRBJ1-1,TGTGCCAGCAGCTTTCGACAGAGCATGAACACTGAAGCTTTCTTT,CASSFRQSMNTEAFF
few,TRBD2,TRBV27,TRBJ2-2,TGTGCCAGCAGTACCTTAGCGGGGGTTGCCGGGGAGCTGTTTTTT,CASSTLAGVAGELFF
.,.,TRBV7-8,TRBJ2-6,TGTGCCAGCAGCTTACAGGTATCTGGGGCCAACGTCCTGACTTTC,CASSLQVSGANVLTF
.,.,TRBV5-6,TRBJ2-2,TGTGCCAGCAGCCCCTTGGGTCCCCGGGAGGGGGAGCTGTTTTTT,CASSPLGPREGELFF
.,.,TRBV2,TRBJ2-3,TGTGCCAGCAGCCGGGACTTTGGCACGTTAGGGCAGTATTTT,CASSRDFGTLGQYF
.,.,TRBV5-4,TRBJ1-1,TGTGCCAGCAGCCCCAACCCCGGACGGAACACTGAAGCTTTCTTT,CASSPNPGRNTEAFF
.,.,TRBV20-1,TRBJ2-3,TGCAGTGCTCCCAACGTGAATACGCAGTATTTT,CSAPNVNTQYF
few,TRBD1,TRBV7-9,TRBJ1-5,TGTGCCAGCAGTCTTACAGGGGTAGCTCAGCCCCAGCATTTT,CASSLTGVAQPQHF
once,.,TRBV6-5,TRBJ1-6,TGTGCCAGCAGTTACCAACAGGGTAGGGGTTCACCCCTCCACTTT,CASSYQQGRGSPLHF
.,TRBD2,TRBV27,TRBJ2-3,TGTGCCAGCGGTGCTAGCGGAAGCACAGATACGCAGTATTTT,CASGASGSTDTQYF
.,TRBD1,TRBV2,TRBJ2-5,TGTGCCAGCAGCTGGGACAGGGGGGGAGAGACCCAGTACTTC,CASSWDRGGETQYF
.,.,TRBV7-9,TRBJ1-2,TGTGCCAGCGGTATTAACTATGGCTACACCTTC,CASGINYGYTF
.,TRBD1,TRBV25-1,TRBJ2-7,TGTGCCAGCACTCGTCAGGGGGCGAACGAGCAGTACTTC,CASTRQGANEQYF
.,.,TRBV5-5,TRBJ1-4,TGTGCCAGCAGCTTCTCCGCAACTAATGAAAAACTGTTTTTT,CASSFSATNEKLFF
few,TRBD2,TRBV10-3,TRBJ2-1,TGTGCCATCAGTGATCCTGGGACTAGCGGGAGCCTCCTCAAGTGGAATGAGCAGTTCTTC,CAISDPGTSGSLLKWNEQFF
once,.,TRBV7-9,TRBJ2-5,TGTGCCAGCAGCTTAGGACAAGAGACCCAGTACTTC,CASSLGQETQYF
few,.,TRBV30,TRBJ1-1,TGTGCCTGGAGTGTAGTAGGGACCTGGGCGGACACTGAAGCTTTCTTT,CAWSVVGTWADTEAFF
.,.,TRBV13,TRBJ1-2,TGTGCCAGCAGCTTAGGCCCTACGCAACGCTACACCTTC,CASSLGPTQRYTF
.,TRBD1,TRBV5-1,TRBJ1-5,TGCGCCAGCAGCCCAGGGACAGGGGGCTGGGATCAGCCCCAGCATTTT,CASSPGTGGWDQPQHF
.,.,TRBV30,TRBJ1-3,TGTGCCTGGAGTGTACGCAGTCTGCTCGCGAACACCATATATTTT,CAWSVRSLLANTIYF
.,TRBD2,TRBV7-9,TRBJ2-7,TGTGCCAGCTCCCAGCGGGAGGGCCTTGAGCAGTACTTC,CASSQREGLEQYF
.,.,TRBV6-5,TRBJ1-6,TGTGCCAGCAGTCACGGGGGGGGTACACCCCTCCACTTT,CASSHGGGTPLHF
.,.,TRBV4-1,TRBJ1-1,TGCGCCAGCAGCCATCCCCTAAGGTACACTGAAGCTTTCTTT,CASSHPLRYTEAFF
.,TRBD2,TRBV2,TRBJ2-3,TGTGCCAGCAAATCACTAGCGGGAGGGCCAGATACGCAGTATTTT,CASKSLAGGPDTQYF
.,TRBD2,TRBV27,TRBJ2-1,TGTGCCAGCAGTTTTACTAGCGGGTTGCCGGCCTACAATGAGCAGTTCTTC,CASSFTSGLPAYNEQFF
once,.,TRBV7-1,TRBJ2-5,TGTGCCAGCAGCTTATCAGGAGGCCAAGAGACCCAGTACTTC,CASSLSGGQETQYF
.,.,TRBV28,TRBJ2-5,TGTGCCAGCTCTCTTTTGAGAGAGACCCAGTACTTC,CASSLLRETQYF
.,.,TRBV28,TRBJ1-1,TGTGCCAGCAGTCGGACCCCCCCTGAAGCTTTCTTT,CASSRTPPEAFF
.,.,TRBV6-5,TRBJ2-4,TGTCGCACCATCGGGGCAGTACAAAACATTCAGTACTTC,CRTIGAVQNIQYF
.,.,TRBV5-1,TRBJ1-4,TGCGCCAGCAGCCCTAACAGGGACTATGAAAAACTGTTTTTT,CASSPNRDYEKLFF
.,TRBD2,TRBV14,TRBJ2-2,TGTGCCAGCGGAAGCGGGAGAAACACCGGGGAGCTGTTTTTT,CASGSGRNTGELFF
.,.,TRBV4-2,TRBJ1-1,TGTGCCAGCAGCCACCCTTTTAAAGTGTTTAACGTGGACACTGAAGCTTTCTTT,CASSHPFKVFNVDTEAFF
.,.,TRBV5-6,TRBJ2-3,TGTGCCAGCAGCCCAGTGGGACACACAGATACGCAGTATTTT,CASSPVGHTDTQYF
.,.,TRBV30,TRBJ1-1,TGTGCCTGGAGTGGCACGTCGAACACTGAAGCTTTCTTT,CAWSGTSNTEAFF
.,.,TRBV7-3,TRBJ2-7,TGTGCCAGCAGCTTAGGGGACCGGGGGATCGGAGAGCAGTACTTC,CASSLGDRGIGEQYF
.,.,TRBV27,TRBJ1-2,TGTGCCAGCAGTTTTCTTCTAGGGAACTATGGCTACACCTTC,CASSFLLGNYGYTF
.,.,TRBV28,TRBJ1-4,TGTGCCAGCAGTTTGCGACTTAATGAAAAACTGTTTTTT,CASSLRLNEKLFF